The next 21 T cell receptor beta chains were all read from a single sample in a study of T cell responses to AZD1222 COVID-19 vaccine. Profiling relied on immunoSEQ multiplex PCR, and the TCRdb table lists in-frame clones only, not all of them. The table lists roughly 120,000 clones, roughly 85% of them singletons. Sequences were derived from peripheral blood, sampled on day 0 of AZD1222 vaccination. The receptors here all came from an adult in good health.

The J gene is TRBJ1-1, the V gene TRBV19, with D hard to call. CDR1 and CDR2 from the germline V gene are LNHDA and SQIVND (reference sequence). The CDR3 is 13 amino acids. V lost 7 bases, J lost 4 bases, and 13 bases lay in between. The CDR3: CASIERRSTEAFF. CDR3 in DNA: TGTGCCAGTATAGAGCGGAGGAGCACTGAAGCTTTCTTT.

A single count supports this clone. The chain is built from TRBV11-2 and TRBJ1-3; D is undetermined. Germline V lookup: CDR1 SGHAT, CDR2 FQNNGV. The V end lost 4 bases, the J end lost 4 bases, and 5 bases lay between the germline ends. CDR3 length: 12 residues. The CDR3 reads CASSSVGNTIYF. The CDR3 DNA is TGTGCCAGCAGCTCCGTGGGAAACACCATATATTTT.

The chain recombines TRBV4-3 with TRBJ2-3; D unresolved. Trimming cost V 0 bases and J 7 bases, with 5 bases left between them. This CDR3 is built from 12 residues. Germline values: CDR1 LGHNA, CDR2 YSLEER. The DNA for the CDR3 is TGCGCCAGCAGCCAAGATGAAAATACGCAGTATTTT. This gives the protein CASSQDENTQYF.

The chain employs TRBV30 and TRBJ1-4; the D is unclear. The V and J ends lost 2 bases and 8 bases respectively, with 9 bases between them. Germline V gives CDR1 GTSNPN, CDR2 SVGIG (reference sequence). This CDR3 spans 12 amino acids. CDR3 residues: CAWSPFREKLFF. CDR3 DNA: TGTGCCTGGAGTCCCTTTAGGGAAAAACTGTTTTTT.

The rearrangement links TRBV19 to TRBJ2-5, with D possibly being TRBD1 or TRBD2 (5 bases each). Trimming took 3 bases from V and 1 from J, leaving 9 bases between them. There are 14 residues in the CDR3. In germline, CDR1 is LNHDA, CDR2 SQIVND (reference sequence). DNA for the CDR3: TGTGCCAGTAGTATTACGGGGCCCCAAGAGACCCAGTACTTC. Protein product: CASSITGPQETQYF.

This CDR3 reads CASSVRDRQNSPLHF. As DNA, the CDR3 is TGTGCCAGCAGCGTACGGGACAGGCAAAATTCACCCCTCCACTTT. This chain joins TRBV5-4 and TRBJ1-6; 8 bases fit TRBD1. The CDR3 runs 15 residues. Trimming at V came to 4 bases and at J to 7 bases, leaving 7 bases not matched to a gene. Germline V gene sequence: CDR1 SGHNT, CDR2 YYREEE (reference sequence).

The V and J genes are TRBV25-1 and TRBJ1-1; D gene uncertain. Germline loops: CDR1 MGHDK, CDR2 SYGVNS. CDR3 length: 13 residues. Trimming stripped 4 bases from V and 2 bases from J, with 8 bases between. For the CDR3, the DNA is TGTGCCAGCAGTGTGGCGCCCAACACTGAAGCTTTCTTT. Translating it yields CASSVAPNTEAFF.

The CDR3 nucleotides are TGTGCCAGCATACTCGAGGGTAACACTGAAGCTTTCTTT. It specifies CASILEGNTEAFF. This sequence joins TRBV2 and TRBJ1-1, with D hard to call. Trimming cost V 7 bases and J 2 bases, with 11 bases left between them. This CDR3 contains 13 residues. CDR1 and CDR2 from the germline V gene are SNHLY and FYNNEI. The full variable domain, completed using reference TRBV2 and TRBJ1-1, is EPEVTQTPSHQVTQMGQEVILRCVPISNHLYFYWYRQILGQKVEFLVSFYNNEISEKSEIFDDQFSVERPDGSNFTLKIRSTKLEDSAMYFCASILEGNTEAFFGQGTRLTVV.

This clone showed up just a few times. The CDR3 here is CASSPKGPVTGKSGYTF. As DNA, the CDR3 is TGTGCCAGCAGCCCGAAAGGCCCGGTGACAGGGAAAAGTGGCTACACCTTC. The chain couples TRBV7-9 to TRBJ1-2; 7 bases are shared with TRBD1. The CDR3 runs to 17 residues. Germline loops: CDR1 SEHNR, CDR2 FQNEAQ (reference sequence). With V trimmed by 5 bases and J by 7 bases, 19 bases remained unmatched.

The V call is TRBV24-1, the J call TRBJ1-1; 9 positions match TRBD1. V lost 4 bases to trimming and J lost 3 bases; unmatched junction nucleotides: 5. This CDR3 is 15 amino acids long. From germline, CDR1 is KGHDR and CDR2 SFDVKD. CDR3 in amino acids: CATSDPDRGHTEAFF. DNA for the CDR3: TGTGCCACCAGTGACCCGGACAGGGGCCACACTGAAGCTTTCTTT.

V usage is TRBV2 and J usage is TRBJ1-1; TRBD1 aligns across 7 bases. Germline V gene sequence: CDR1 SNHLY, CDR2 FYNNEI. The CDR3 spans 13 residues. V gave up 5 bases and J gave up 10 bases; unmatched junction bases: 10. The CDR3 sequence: CASSYTQGRGAFF. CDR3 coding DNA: TGTGCCAGCAGTTATACACAGGGGAGGGGAGCTTTCTTT.

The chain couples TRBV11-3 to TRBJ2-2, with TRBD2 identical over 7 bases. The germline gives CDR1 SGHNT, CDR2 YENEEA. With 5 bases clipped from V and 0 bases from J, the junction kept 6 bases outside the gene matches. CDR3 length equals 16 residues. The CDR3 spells CASSRGTTTNTGELFF. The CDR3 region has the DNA TGTGCCAGCAGCAGAGGGACTACAACGAACACCGGGGAGCTGTTTTTT.

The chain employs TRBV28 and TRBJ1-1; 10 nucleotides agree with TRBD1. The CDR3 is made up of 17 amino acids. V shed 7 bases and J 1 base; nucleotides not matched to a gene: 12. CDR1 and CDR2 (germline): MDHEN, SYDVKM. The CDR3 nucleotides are TGTGCCAGCACACCCTCCCCGGGACAGGGGAAGAACACTGAAGCTTTCTTT. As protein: CASTPSPGQGKNTEAFF.

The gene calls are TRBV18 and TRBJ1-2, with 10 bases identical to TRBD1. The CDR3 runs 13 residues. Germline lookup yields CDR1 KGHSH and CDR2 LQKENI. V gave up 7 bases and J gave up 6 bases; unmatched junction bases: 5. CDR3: CASWTGGQDGYTF. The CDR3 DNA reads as TGTGCCAGCTGGACAGGGGGGCAAGATGGCTACACCTTC.

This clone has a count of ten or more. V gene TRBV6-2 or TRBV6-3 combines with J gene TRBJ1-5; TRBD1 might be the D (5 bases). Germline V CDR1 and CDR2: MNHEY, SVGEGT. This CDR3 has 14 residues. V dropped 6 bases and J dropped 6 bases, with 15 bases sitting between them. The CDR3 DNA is TGTGCCAGCAGCTGGGACCCGGAGGCTCAGCCCCAGCATTTT. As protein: CASSWDPEAQPQHF.

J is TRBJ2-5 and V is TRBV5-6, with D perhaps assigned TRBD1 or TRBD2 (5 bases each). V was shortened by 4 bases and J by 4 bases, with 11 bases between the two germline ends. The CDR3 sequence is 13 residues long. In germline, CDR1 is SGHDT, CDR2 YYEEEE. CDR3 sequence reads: CASSRGVAETQYF. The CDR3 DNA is TGTGCCAGCAGCCGAGGGGTCGCAGAGACCCAGTACTTC.

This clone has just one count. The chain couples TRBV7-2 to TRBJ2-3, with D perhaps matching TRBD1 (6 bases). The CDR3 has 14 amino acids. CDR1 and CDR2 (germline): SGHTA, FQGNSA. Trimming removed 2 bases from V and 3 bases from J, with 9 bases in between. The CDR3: CASSLNRETDTQYF. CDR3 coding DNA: TGTGCCAGCAGCTTAAACAGGGAGACAGATACGCAGTATTTT. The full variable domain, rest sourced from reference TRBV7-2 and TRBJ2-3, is GAGVSQSPSNKVTEKGKDVELRCDPISGHTALYWYRQSLGQGLEFLIYFQGNSAPDKSGLPSDRFSAERTGGSVSTLTIQRTQQEDSAVYLCASSLNRETDTQYFGPGTRLTVL.

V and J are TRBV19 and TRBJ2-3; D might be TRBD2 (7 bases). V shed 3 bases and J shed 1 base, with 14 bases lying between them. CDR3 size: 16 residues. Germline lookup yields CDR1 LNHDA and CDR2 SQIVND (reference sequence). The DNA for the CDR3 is TGTGCCAGTAGTATCCTAGGAGGGGGGGGCACAGATACGCAGTATTTT. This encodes CASSILGGGGTDTQYF. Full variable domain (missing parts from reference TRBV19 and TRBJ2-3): DGGITQSPKYLFRKEGQNVTLSCEQNLNHDAMYWYRQDPGQGLRLIYYSQIVNDFQKGDIAEGYSVSREKKESFPLTVTSAQKNPTAFYLCASSILGGGGTDTQYFGPGTRLTVL.

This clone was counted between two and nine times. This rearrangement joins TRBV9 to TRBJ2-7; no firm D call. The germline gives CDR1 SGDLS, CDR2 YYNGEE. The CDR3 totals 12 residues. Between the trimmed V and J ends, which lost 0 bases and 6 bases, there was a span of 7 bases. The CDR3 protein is CASSVDSGEQYF. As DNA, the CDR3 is TGTGCCAGCAGCGTAGATTCGGGCGAGCAGTACTTC.

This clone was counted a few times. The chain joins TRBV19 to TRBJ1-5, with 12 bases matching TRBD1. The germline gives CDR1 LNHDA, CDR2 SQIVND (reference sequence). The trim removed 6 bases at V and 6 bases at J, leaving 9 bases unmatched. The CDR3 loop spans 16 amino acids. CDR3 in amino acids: CASSWDRGPRSQPQHF. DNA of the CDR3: TGTGCCAGTAGCTGGGACAGGGGGCCTCGGAGTCAGCCCCAGCATTTT.

DNA of the CDR3: TGTGCCAGCAGCCAGCAGGGTTCACTCTACGAGCAGTACTTC. Residues: CASSQQGSLYEQYF. This chain joins TRBV14 and TRBJ2-7; possible D gene TRBD1, 5 bases. CDR1 is SGHDN and CDR2 is FVKESK in the germline V gene. Trimming cost V 3 bases and J 3 bases, with 12 bases left between them. The CDR3 has 14 residues.